This TCR beta chain was sequenced during a study of human T cells and chemical hapten exposure. Time point given: pre-sensitization, week 0. Treatment described: therapeutic diphenylcyclopropenone sensitization with weekly scalp DPC. This clonotype was counted ten times or more. TCRdb analysed the RACE reads with MiXCR anew, one entry per CDR3 protein. This table holds tens of thousands of distinct CDR3 sequences, over 9.5% found once. The receptor comes from a young man with alopecia areata. Some clones in this sample may be carry-over from other donors' samples. This specimen was whole blood, taken in connection with sensitization to the hapten diphenylcyclopropenone (DPC).

The chain's CDR3 is CASSFNRESTQYF. CDR3 DNA: TGTGCCAGCAGCTTTAATCGGGAATCCACGCAGTATTTT. V usage is TRBV7-3 and J usage is TRBJ2-3, with TRBD2 as a possible D gene (5 bases). CDR1 is SGHTA and CDR2 is FQGTGA in the germline V gene. V dropped 3 bases and J dropped 9 bases, with 13 bases sitting between them. The CDR3 is 13 residues long. Using reference TRBV7-3 and TRBJ2-3 for the parts outside the CDR3, the full variable domain is GAGVSQTPSNKVTEKGKYVELRCDPISGHTALYWYRQSLGQGPEFLIYFQGTGAADDSGLPNDRFFAVRPEGSVSTLKIQRTERGDSAVYLCASSFNRESTQYFGPGTRLTVL.